The 31 T cell receptor beta chains presented below share a single source sample, sequenced in a study of control samples from healthy donors and cancer patients. The repertoire was sequenced with immunoSEQ multiplex PCR; TCRdb's copy has only in-frame clones and lacks some. The data show about 110,000 clones, approximately 80% seen once. The sample consisted of blood. The source is a man aged 18 to 35 in good health.

The rearrangement uses TRBV25-1 and TRBJ2-7; 7 bases map to TRBD1. The CDR3 is 14 residues long. The V gene end was trimmed by 4 bases and the J gene end by 4 bases; junction bases not matched to a gene: 7. From germline, CDR1 is MGHDK and CDR2 SYGVNS. CDR3 in amino acids: CASSGDVRGYEQYV. The CDR3 DNA is TGTGCCAGCAGTGGGGACGTCAGGGGGTACGAGCAGTACGTC.

This clone was seen a single time. The rearrangement uses TRBV11-2 and TRBJ2-2; TRBD1 matches 7 bases. The germline V gene has CDR1 SGHAT and CDR2 FQNNGV. The CDR3 has 18 residues. The ends lost 1 base at V and 4 bases at J; junction bases unmatched: 12. CDR3 in amino acids: CASSLAPGRGRVTGELFF. The DNA of the CDR3 is TGTGCCAGCAGCTTAGCCCCGGGTAGGGGGCGGGTCACCGGGGAGCTGTTTTTT.

This sequence joins TRBV29-1 and TRBJ1-2, with D hard to call. Germline values: CDR1 SQVTM, CDR2 ANQGSEA. The CDR3 contains 12 residues. Trimming pared 6 bases from V and 0 bases from J, leaving 8 bases between. The CDR3 DNA follows: TGCAGCGTCAGAGAGACTAACTATGGCTACACCTTC. Translation gives CSVRETNYGYTF.

The chain links TRBV7-2 to TRBJ2-7; D might be TRBD2 (5 bases). Trimming removed 5 bases at V and 4 bases at J, with 12 bases between. Germline V CDR1 and CDR2: SGHTA, FQGNSA. The CDR3 spans 13 residues. The CDR3 loop is CASSPVEGYEQYF. CDR3 nucleotide sequence: TGTGCCAGCAGCCCGGTTGAGGGATACGAGCAGTACTTC.

This chain connects TRBV19 to TRBJ1-5; possible D gene TRBD1, 6 bases. Germline values: CDR1 LNHDA, CDR2 SQIVND (reference sequence). The ends were cut back, 3 bases at V and 0 bases at J, with 6 bases in the middle. The length of the CDR3 is 14 residues. The CDR3 DNA follows: TGTGCCAGTAGTATCAGGGGTAGCAATCAGCCCCAGCATTTT. This encodes CASSIRGSNQPQHF.

The chain has TRBV7-9 and TRBJ1-2; D remains ambiguous. The V end lost 2 bases, the J end lost 4 bases, and 11 bases lay between the germline ends. This CDR3 is 14 amino acids long. CDR1 is SEHNR and CDR2 is FQNEAQ in the germline V gene (reference sequence). In nucleotides, the CDR3 is TGTGCCAGCAGCTTAAGTGGGGTTAGCTATGGCTACACCTTC. Encoded protein: CASSLSGVSYGYTF.

This clone was counted once. This chain joins TRBV24-1 and TRBJ1-2; D unclear. V gave up 3 bases and J gave up 4 bases, with 8 bases separating them. The germline CDR1 and CDR2 sequences are KGHDR and SFDVKD. The CDR3 sequence is 13 residues long. The CDR3 is CATSDEDRYGYTF. CDR3 coding DNA: TGTGCCACCAGTGATGAAGACCGCTATGGCTACACCTTC.

This clone was recorded only once. The CDR3 DNA follows: TGCAGTGCTCTGACAGGGAGGGAAGCTTTCTTT. Protein sequence: CSALTGREAFF. The V and J genes are TRBV20-1 and TRBJ1-1, with TRBD1 identical over 7 bases. The CDR3 loop spans 11 amino acids. Germline values: CDR1 DFQATT, CDR2 SNEGSKA (reference sequence). Losses at the gene ends were 5 bases for V and 8 bases for J; bases not matched to a gene: 5.

The rearrangement joins TRBV6-6 to TRBJ1-6; D is ambiguous. The CDR3 covers 13 residues. V dropped 0 bases and J dropped 10 bases, with 7 bases sitting between them. Germline V gene sequence: CDR1 MNHNY, CDR2 SVGAGI (reference sequence). The CDR3, as DNA: TGTGCCAGCAGTTACTCGGAGGAGTCACCCCTCCACTTT. This codes for CASSYSEESPLHF.

J is TRBJ1-1 and V is TRBV27, with D possibly being TRBD1 (6 bases). The CDR3 runs 14 residues. Germline assignment: CDR1 MNHEY and CDR2 SMNVEV (reference sequence). V was trimmed by 6 bases and J by 5 bases, leaving 16 bases between them. The CDR3 DNA reads TGTGCCAGCAGGAGCCTGGGGGGCTGGACTGAAGCTTTCTTT. Its protein is CASRSLGGWTEAFF.

V usage is TRBV11-2 and J usage is TRBJ1-2; tentatively, D is TRBD1 (5 bases). The CDR3 is 16 residues long. Between the trimmed V and J ends, which lost 0 bases and 8 bases, there was a span of 19 bases. CDR1 is SGHAT, CDR2 FQNNGV, per germline. The CDR3: CASSLDGKGPSRGYTF. The CDR3 nucleotides read TGTGCCAGCAGCTTAGATGGAAAGGGGCCAAGTCGGGGCTACACCTTC.

Here the CDR3 reads CASSFGRRGNEKLFF. The CDR3 DNA follows: TGTGCCAGCAGCTTTGGTCGCAGGGGAAATGAAAAACTGTTTTTT. The chain is built from TRBV6-5 and TRBJ1-4, with D possibly being TRBD1 (6 bases). V was cut by 6 bases and J by 5 bases, with 16 bases left in between. CDR3 length equals 15 residues. Per germline, CDR1 MNHEY and CDR2 SVGAGI.

This sequence joins TRBV5-4 and TRBJ1-2; 7 nucleotides match TRBD1. The junction had 6 bases not matched to a gene; V was cut back by 4 bases and J by 6 bases. The CDR3 runs to 13 residues. CDR1 and CDR2 from the germline V gene are SGHNT and YYREEE (reference sequence). DNA of the CDR3: TGTGCCAGCAGCCCTGACAGGGTCCATGGCTACACCTTC. Translation gives CASSPDRVHGYTF.

J is TRBJ1-1 and V is TRBV6-6; perhaps TRBD1 as D (5 bases). Germline CDR1 and CDR2: MNHNY and SVGAGI (reference sequence). V lost 0 bases and J lost 5, with 7 bases in between. The CDR3 loop spans 13 amino acids. The CDR3 here is CASSYSGGTEAFF. The DNA of the CDR3 is TGTGCCAGCAGTTACTCGGGGGGGACTGAAGCTTTCTTT.

The DNA of the CDR3 is TGTGCCAGCAGTCCGGGGGACAGCATTAACACTGAAGCTTTCTTT. It yields the protein CASSPGDSINTEAFF. The chain joins TRBV28 to TRBJ1-1, with 7 bases aligning to TRBD1. Trimming at V came to 5 bases and at J to 2 bases, leaving 8 bases not matched to a gene. This CDR3 region has 15 residues. Per germline, CDR1 MDHEN and CDR2 SYDVKM.

The chain combines TRBV28 with TRBJ1-6; possible D gene TRBD1, 6 bases. There are 16 residues in the CDR3. CDR1 MDHEN and CDR2 SYDVKM come from the germline V gene. With 5 bases removed from V and 1 base from J, the gap between germline ends came to 12 bases. CDR3 DNA sequence: TGTGCCAGCAGTCAACAGGGAGTGTCCTATAATTCACCCCTCCACTTT. This sequence encodes CASSQQGVSYNSPLHF.

V gene TRBV18 combines with J gene TRBJ2-1; 8 bases line up with TRBD2. This CDR3 has 15 amino acids. From germline, CDR1 is KGHSH and CDR2 LQKENI. The V gene end was trimmed by 1 base and the J gene end by 9 bases; junction bases not matched to a gene: 8. DNA of the CDR3: TGTGCCAGCTCACCACTTAACGGGGGGGCCGGTGAGCAGTTCTTC. Translated, it gives CASSPLNGGAGEQFF.

The chain joins TRBV25-1 to TRBJ1-4, with 7 bases matching TRBD1. The CDR3 contains 17 residues. CDR1 MGHDK and CDR2 SYGVNS come from the germline V gene. V was clipped by 4 bases and J by 0 bases; unmatched bases: 8. The CDR3 DNA follows: TGTGCCAGCAGTGGTGGGACAGCCCCTACAACTAATGAAAAACTGTTTTTT. Protein product: CASSGGTAPTTNEKLFF.

This chain uses TRBV25-1 with TRBJ1-2, with 8 bases lining up with TRBD1. CDR3 size: 17 residues. CDR1 is MGHDK and CDR2 is SYGVNS in the germline V gene. Trimming cost V 4 bases and J 8 bases; bases outside gene matches: 18. CDR3 coding DNA: TGTGCCAGCAGTGCGCGGACAGGGAAAAATACAGAGAAGGGCTACACCTTC. It is translated as CASSARTGKNTEKGYTF.

The V gene is TRBV3-1 (or the pseudogene TRBV3-2), the J gene TRBJ2-1, with D possibly TRBD2 on 8 matching bases. The CDR3 totals 15 residues. Trimming took off 4 bases at V and 9 bases at J, with 19 bases between the two ends. CDR1 and CDR2 (germline): LGHDT, YNNKEL (reference sequence). DNA for the CDR3: TGTGCCAGCAGCCGGATCCGGGACAGCGGGAGTGAGCAGTTCTTC. It codes for CASSRIRDSGSEQFF.

In regard to this clone: Within the sample, other DNA sequences also encode this same CDR3. The CDR3 DNA reads as TGTGCCAGCAGCTTGCCAGGTGTGAACTCTGGAAACACCATATATTTT. The encoded protein is CASSLPGVNSGNTIYF. The chain has TRBV5-6 and TRBJ1-3; D gene uncertain. The length of the CDR3 is 16 residues. Deletions cut 1 base from V and 0 bases from J, with 11 bases between. Germline values: CDR1 SGHDT, CDR2 YYEEEE.

This clone was observed a few times. This chain links TRBV11-2 with TRBJ1-1; D remains ambiguous. CDR3 size: 13 residues. V shed 0 bases and J shed 7 bases, with 9 bases lying between them. The germline CDR1 and CDR2 sequences are SGHAT and FQNNGV. This chain's CDR3 is CASSLDGRNEAFF. DNA for the CDR3: TGTGCCAGCAGCTTAGATGGGAGGAATGAAGCTTTCTTT.

The chain links TRBV5-8 to TRBJ2-5; 9 bases align to TRBD2. The CDR3 has 16 amino acids. With 2 bases clipped from V and 2 bases from J, the junction kept 7 bases outside the gene matches. Germline loops: CDR1 SGHTS, CDR2 YDEGEE. The CDR3 sequence: CASSFSVLAGQETQYF. The CDR3 nucleotides read TGTGCCAGCAGCTTTTCGGTCCTAGCGGGGCAAGAGACCCAGTACTTC.

V gene TRBV12-1 combines with J gene TRBJ2-2; the table's D call, TRBD2, has no DNA check behind it. TRBV12-1 is a pseudogene locus. CDR3 length: 16 residues. The CDR3 spells CASSFYAETNTGELFF. In DNA, the CDR3 is TGTGCCAGCAGCTTTTACGCGGAGACGAACACCGGGGAGCTGTTTTTT.

This clone was counted a few times. V and J are TRBV6-2 or TRBV6-3 and TRBJ2-7; TRBD1 matches 11 bases. V dropped 4 bases and J dropped 0; count of bases not matched to a gene: 14. The CDR3 is made up of 19 amino acids. CDR1 MNHEY and CDR2 SVGEGT come from the germline V gene. DNA for the CDR3: TGTGCCAGCAGTTCCAAAACCGGGACAGGGGGTGCCGCCTCCTACGAGCAGTACTTC. Its protein is CASSSKTGTGGAASYEQYF.

The V call is TRBV24-1, the J call TRBJ2-2; TRBD1 aligns across 10 bases. CDR3 length equals 17 residues. The germline CDR1 and CDR2 sequences are KGHDR and SFDVKD. V was pared by 5 bases and J by 7 bases, with 12 bases of the junction left unmatched. CDR3 nucleotides: TGTGCCACCAGTGTACGTTATGGACAGGGGGACAGCGGGGAGCTGTTTTTT. It codes for CATSVRYGQGDSGELFF.

This clone came up once. The chain couples TRBV7-9 to TRBJ2-7; possibly TRBD1 for D (6 bases). CDR1 is SEHNR, CDR2 FQNEAQ, per germline (reference sequence). This CDR3 has 17 amino acids. The V gene lost 5 bases and the J gene lost 4 bases, with 24 bases spanning the gap. The CDR3 sequence is CASSVVIQGNNIYEQYV. DNA for the CDR3: TGTGCCAGCAGCGTAGTAATTCAGGGGAATAATATTTACGAGCAGTACGTC.

As for this clone: This same CDR3 is encoded by further DNA sequences in the sample. The gene calls are TRBV12-3 or TRBV12-4 and TRBJ1-1; no reliable D call. The V end was cut by 5 bases, the J end by 2 bases, with 9 bases between. The CDR3 is 13 residues long. The CDR3 DNA follows: TGTGCCAGCAGTAGGACGGGCAACACTGAAGCTTTCTTT. Amino acids: CASSRTGNTEAFF.

This clone has just a few counts. The rearrangement links TRBV29-1 to TRBJ1-1, with TRBD1 matching 8 bases. This CDR3 region has 14 residues. J lost 4 bases, V lost 7 bases, and 11 bases had no gene match. From germline, CDR1 is SQVTM and CDR2 ANQGSEA. The CDR3 coding sequence is TGCAGCGCGAACACACAGGGGGAGAGCACTGAAGCTTTCTTT. Residues: CSANTQGESTEAFF.

The chain is built from TRBV7-2 and TRBJ1-2; possibly TRBD1 for D (6 bases). The CDR3 length is 14 residues. The V gene's germline CDR1 is SGHTA and CDR2 FQGNSA. Trimming stripped 3 bases from V and 4 bases from J, with 12 bases between. DNA for the CDR3: TGTGCCAGCAGCTTCAGTTCAGGGGTCTATGGCTACACCTTC. It is translated as CASSFSSGVYGYTF.

This rearrangement joins TRBV9 to TRBJ1-4; TRBD1 matches 7 bases. The CDR3 covers 15 residues. Germline V gene sequence: CDR1 SGDLS, CDR2 YYNGEE. V was clipped by 2 bases and J by 6 bases; unmatched bases: 7. The CDR3 spells CASSVEQGWDEKLFF. Here the CDR3 DNA reads TGTGCCAGCAGCGTGGAACAGGGGTGGGATGAAAAACTGTTTTTT.